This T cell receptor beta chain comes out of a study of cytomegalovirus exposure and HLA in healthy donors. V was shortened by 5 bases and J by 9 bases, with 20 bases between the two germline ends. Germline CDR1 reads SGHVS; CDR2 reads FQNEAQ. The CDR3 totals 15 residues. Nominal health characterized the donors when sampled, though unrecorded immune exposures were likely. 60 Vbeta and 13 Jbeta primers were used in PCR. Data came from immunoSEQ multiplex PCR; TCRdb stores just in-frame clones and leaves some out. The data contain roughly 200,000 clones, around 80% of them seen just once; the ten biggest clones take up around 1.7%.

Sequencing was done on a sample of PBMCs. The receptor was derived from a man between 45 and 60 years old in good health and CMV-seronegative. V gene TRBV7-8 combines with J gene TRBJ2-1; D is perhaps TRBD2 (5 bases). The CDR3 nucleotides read TGTGCCAGCAGCCCCATCCGACCATTGAGCGGTGAGCAGTTCTTC. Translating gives CASSPIRPLSGEQFF.